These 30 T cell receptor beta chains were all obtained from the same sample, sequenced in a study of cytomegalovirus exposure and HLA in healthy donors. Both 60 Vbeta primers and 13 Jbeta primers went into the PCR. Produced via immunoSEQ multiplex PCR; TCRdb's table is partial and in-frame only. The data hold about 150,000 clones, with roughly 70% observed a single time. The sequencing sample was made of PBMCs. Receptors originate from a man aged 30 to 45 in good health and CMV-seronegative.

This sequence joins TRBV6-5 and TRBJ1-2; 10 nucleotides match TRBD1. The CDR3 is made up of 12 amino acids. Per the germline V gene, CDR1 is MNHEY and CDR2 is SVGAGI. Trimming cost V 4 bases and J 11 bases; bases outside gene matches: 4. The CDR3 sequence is CASSSRTGGYTF. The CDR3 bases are TGTGCCAGCAGTTCCCGGACAGGGGGGTACACCTTC.

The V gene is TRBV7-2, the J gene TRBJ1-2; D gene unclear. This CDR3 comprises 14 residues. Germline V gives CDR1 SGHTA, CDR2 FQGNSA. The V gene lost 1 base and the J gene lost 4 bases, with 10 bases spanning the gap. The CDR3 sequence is CASSLGSVSYGYTF. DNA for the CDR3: TGTGCCAGCAGCTTAGGGTCCGTGAGCTATGGCTACACCTTC.

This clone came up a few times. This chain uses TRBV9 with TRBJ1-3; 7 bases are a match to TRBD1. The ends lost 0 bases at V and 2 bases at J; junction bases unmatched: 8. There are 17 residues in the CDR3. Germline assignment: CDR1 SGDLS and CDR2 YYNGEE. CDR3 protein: CASSVGDSTRAGNTIYF. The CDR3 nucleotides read TGTGCCAGCAGCGTAGGGGACAGTACCCGTGCTGGAAACACCATATATTTT.

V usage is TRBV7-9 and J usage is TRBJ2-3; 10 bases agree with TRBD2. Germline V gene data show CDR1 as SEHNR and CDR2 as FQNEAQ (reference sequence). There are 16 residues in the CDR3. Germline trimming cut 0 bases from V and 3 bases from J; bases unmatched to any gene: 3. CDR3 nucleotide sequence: TGTGCCAGCAGCTTAGCTAGCGGGGGGCTGACAGATACGCAGTATTTT. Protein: CASSLASGGLTDTQYF. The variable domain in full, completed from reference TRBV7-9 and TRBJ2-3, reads DTGVSQNPRHKITKRGQNVTFRCDPISEHNRLYWYRQTLGQGPEFLTYFQNEAQLEKSRLLSDRFSAERPKGSFSTLEIQRTEQGDSAMYLCASSLASGGLTDTQYFGPGTRLTVL.

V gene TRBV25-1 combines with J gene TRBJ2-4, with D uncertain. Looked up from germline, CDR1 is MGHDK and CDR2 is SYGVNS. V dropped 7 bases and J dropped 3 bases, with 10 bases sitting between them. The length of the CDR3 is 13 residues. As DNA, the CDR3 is TGTGCCAGCACAGATCCGGGCAAAAACATTCAGTACTTC. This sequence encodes CASTDPGKNIQYF. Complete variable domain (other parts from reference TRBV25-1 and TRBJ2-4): EADIYQTPRYLVIGTGKKITLECSQTMGHDKMYWYQQDPGMELHLIHYSYGVNSTEKGDLSSESTVSRIRTEHFPLTLESARPSHTSQYLCASTDPGKNIQYFGAGTRLSVL.

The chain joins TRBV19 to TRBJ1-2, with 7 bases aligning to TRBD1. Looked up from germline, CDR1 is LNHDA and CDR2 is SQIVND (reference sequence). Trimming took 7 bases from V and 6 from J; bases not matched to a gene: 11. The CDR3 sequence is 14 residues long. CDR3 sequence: CASTQQGRGHGYTF. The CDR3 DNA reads TGTGCCAGTACGCAACAGGGGAGAGGGCATGGCTACACCTTC.

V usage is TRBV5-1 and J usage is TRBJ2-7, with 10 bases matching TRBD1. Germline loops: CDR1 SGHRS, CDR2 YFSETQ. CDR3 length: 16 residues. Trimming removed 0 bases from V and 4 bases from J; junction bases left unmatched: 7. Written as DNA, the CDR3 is TGCGCCAGCAGCTTGGCACCCGGGACAGGGGTTTACGAGCAGTACTTC. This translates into CASSLAPGTGVYEQYF.

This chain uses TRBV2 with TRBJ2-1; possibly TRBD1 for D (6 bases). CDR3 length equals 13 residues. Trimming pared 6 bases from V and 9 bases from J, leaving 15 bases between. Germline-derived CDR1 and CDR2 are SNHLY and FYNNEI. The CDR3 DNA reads TGTGCCAGCAGCCTATCAACAGGGTCTGAGCAGTTCTTC. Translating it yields CASSLSTGSEQFF.

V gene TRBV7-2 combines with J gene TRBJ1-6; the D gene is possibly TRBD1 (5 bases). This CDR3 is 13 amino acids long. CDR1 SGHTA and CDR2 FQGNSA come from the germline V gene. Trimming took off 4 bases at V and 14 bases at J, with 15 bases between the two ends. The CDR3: CASSSPFGGSLHF. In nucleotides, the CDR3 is TGTGCCAGCAGCTCTCCTTTCGGGGGATCCCTCCACTTT.

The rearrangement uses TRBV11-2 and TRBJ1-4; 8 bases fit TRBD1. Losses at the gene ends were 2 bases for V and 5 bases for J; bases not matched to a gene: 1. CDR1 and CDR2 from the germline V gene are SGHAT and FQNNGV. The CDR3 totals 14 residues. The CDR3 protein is CASSLNRGNEKLFF. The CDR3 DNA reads TGTGCCAGCAGCTTAAACAGGGGGAATGAAAAACTGTTTTTT.

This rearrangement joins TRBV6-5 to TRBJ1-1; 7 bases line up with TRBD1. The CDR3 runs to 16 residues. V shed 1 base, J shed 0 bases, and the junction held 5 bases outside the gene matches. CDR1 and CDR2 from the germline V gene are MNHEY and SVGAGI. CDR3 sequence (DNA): TGTGCCAGCAGTTACTTACTGGGACAGATGAACACTGAAGCTTTCTTT. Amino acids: CASSYLLGQMNTEAFF.

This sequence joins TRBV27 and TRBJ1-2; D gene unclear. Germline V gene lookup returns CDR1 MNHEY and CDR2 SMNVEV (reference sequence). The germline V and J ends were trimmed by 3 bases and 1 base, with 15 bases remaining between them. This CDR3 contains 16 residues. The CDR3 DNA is TGTGCCAGCAGTTTTCAAATGGCAGCTAGTAACTATGGCTACACCTTC. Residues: CASSFQMAASNYGYTF.

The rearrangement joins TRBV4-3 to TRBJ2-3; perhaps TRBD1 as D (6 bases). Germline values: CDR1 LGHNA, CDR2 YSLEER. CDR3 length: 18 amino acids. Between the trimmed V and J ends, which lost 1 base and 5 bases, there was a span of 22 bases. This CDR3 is CASSQGAVSSRGIDTQYF. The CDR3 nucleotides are TGCGCCAGCAGCCAAGGCGCGGTGAGTAGCAGGGGAATAGATACGCAGTATTTT.

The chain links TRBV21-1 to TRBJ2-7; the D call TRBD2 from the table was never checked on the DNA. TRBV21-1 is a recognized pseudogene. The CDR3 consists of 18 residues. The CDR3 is CASSKGARRGTTTYEQYF. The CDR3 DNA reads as TGTGCCAGCAGCAAAGGGGCTCGCCGGGGAACTACCACCTACGAGCAGTACTTC.

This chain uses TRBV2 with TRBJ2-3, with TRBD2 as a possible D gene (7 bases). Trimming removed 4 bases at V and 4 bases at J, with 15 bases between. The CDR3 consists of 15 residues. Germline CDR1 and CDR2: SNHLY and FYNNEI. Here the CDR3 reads CASSALGGRPDTQYF. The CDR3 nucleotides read TGTGCCAGCAGTGCCCTCGGGGGGCGCCCAGATACGCAGTATTTT.

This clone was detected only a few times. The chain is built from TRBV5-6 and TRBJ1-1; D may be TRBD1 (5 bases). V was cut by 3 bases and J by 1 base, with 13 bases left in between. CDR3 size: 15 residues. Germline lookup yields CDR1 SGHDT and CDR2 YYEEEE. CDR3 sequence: CASSSGRVPNTEAFF. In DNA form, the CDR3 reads TGTGCCAGCAGCTCGGGCAGGGTACCGAACACTGAAGCTTTCTTT.

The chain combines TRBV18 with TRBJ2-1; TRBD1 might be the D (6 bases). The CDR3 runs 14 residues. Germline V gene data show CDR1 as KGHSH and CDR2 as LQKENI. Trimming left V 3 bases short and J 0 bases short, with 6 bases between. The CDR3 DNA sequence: TGTGCCAGCTCACCGGACAGCTCCTACAATGAGCAGTTCTTC. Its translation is CASSPDSSYNEQFF.

This CDR3 reads CSATAGGTDTQYF. Here the CDR3 DNA reads TGCAGCGCGACAGCGGGGGGCACAGATACGCAGTATTTT. The gene calls are TRBV29-1 and TRBJ2-3, with TRBD2 matching over 8 bases. Germline V gene data show CDR1 as SQVTM and CDR2 as ANQGSEA. The CDR3 contains 13 residues. The junction had 4 bases not matched to a gene; V was cut back by 7 bases and J by 1 base.

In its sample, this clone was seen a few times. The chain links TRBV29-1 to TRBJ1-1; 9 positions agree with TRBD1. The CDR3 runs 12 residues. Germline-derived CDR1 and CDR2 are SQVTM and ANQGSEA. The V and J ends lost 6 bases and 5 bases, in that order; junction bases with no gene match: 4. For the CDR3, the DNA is TGCAGCGTAGGGACAGGGAAGACTGAAGCTTTCTTT. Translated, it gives CSVGTGKTEAFF.

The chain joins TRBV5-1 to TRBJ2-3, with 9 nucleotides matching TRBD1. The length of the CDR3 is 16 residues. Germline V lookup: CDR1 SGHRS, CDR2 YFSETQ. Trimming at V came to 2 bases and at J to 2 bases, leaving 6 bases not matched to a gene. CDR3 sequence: CASSFGDREDTDTQYF. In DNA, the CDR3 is TGCGCCAGCAGCTTCGGGGACAGGGAAGACACAGATACGCAGTATTTT.

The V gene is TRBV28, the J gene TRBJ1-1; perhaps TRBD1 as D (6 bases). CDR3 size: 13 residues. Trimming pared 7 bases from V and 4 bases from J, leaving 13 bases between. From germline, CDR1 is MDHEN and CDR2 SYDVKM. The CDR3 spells CASTPGGTTEAFF. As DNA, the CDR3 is TGTGCCAGCACCCCGGGGGGCACCACTGAAGCTTTCTTT.

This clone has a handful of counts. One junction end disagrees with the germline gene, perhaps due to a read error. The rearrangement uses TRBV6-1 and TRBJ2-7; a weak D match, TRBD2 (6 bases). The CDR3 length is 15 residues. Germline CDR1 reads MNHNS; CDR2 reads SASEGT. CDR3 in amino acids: CASSELMEGTYEQHF. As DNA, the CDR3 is TGTGCCAGCAGTGAATTAATGGAGGGGACCTACGAGCAGCACTTC.

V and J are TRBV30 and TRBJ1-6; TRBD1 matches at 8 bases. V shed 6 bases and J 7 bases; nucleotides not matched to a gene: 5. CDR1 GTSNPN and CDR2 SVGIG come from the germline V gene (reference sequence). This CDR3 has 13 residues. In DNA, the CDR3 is TGTGCCTGCCTGGGACAGGAAAATTCACCCCTCCACTTT. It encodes CACLGQENSPLHF.

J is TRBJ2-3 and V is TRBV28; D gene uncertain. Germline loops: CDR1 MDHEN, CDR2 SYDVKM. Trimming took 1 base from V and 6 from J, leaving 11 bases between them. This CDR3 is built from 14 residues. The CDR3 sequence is CASSLLARWDTQYF. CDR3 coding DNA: TGTGCCAGCAGTTTATTGGCTCGCTGGGATACGCAGTATTTT.

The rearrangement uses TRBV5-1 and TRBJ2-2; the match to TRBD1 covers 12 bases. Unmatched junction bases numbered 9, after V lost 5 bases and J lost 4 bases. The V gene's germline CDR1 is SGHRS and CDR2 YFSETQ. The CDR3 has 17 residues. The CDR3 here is CASRSGTGGATTGELFF. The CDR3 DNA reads TGCGCCAGCAGGTCCGGGACAGGGGGCGCGACCACCGGGGAGCTGTTTTTT.

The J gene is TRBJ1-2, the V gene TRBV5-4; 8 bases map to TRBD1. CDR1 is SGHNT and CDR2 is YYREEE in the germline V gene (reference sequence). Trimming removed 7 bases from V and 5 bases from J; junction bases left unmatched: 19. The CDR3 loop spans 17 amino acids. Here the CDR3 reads CASSGPMVQGAPYGYTF. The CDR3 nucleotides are TGTGCCAGCTCGGGCCCAATGGTGCAGGGGGCGCCTTATGGCTACACCTTC.

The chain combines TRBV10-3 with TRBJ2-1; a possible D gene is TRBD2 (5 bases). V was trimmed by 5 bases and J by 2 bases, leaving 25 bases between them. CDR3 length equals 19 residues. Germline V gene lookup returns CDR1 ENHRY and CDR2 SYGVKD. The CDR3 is CAISPGLVPHELAYNEQFF. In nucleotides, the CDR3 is TGTGCCATCAGTCCGGGGTTGGTCCCACATGAGCTGGCCTACAATGAGCAGTTCTTC.

The CDR3 loop reads CASSKDSTQETQYF. In DNA, the CDR3 is TGCGCCAGCAGCAAGGACTCGACGCAAGAGACCCAGTACTTC. The chain has TRBV5-1 and TRBJ2-5, with TRBD2 as a possible D gene (5 bases). V lost 4 bases and J 2 bases, leaving 12 bases between the germline ends. The germline gives CDR1 SGHRS, CDR2 YFSETQ. This CDR3 contains 14 residues.

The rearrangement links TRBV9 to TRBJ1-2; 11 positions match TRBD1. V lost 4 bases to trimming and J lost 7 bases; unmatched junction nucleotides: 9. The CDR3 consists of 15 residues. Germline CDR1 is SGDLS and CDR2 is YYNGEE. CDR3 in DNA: TGTGCCAGCAGCCCGCGGACAGGGGGCCCTTTTGGCTACACCTTC. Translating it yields CASSPRTGGPFGYTF.

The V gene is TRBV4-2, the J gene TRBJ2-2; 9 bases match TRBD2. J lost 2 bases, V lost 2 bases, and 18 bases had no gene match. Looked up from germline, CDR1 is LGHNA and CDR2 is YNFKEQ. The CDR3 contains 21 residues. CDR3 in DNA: TGTGCCAGCAGCCAACCTATGGGGACTAGCTCATGGGGGCCTAACACCGGGGAGCTGTTTTTT. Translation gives CASSQPMGTSSWGPNTGELFF.